This is a list of T cell receptor beta chains from one sample in a study of T cells in Graves' hyperthyroidism and ophthalmopathy. TCRdb re-called the multiplex PCR reads through MiXCR, storing one row per CDR3 protein. Among nearly 600,000 distinct CDR3 sequences listed, 13% to 15% were seen once. Sequenced material: blood. These receptors all stem from a woman in her late teens or twenties with Graves' ophthalmopathy. Each CDR3 is given with its conserved first and last residue. Each record gives: D gene, V gene, clone size, J gene, CDR3 protein. The D gene is left open where the match is weak. Part of the rows lack a size; the others show once, few, many or a class for expanded clones.

NA	TRBV10-3	many	TRBJ1-1	CAISESSTAGTEAFF
NA	TRBV7-8	many	TRBJ2-7	CASSPRKSVGYEQYF
TRBD2	TRBV29-1	many	TRBJ2-7	CSAARGLGEQYF
TRBD1	TRBV27	many	TRBJ2-5	CASSLVGTGGVETQYF
NA	TRBV10-3	few	TRBJ1-1	CTISGGGTEAFF
NA	TRBV6-1	many	TRBJ1-5	CASSGSPGWNQPQHF
TRBD1	TRBV6-1	few	TRBJ2-3	CASRSGTASTDTQYF
NA	TRBV27	many	TRBJ1-1	CASNSRLTPNTEAFF
NA	TRBV2	NA	TRBJ1-3	CASQGYSGNTIYF
NA	TRBV2	many	TRBJ1-5	CASTEQISNQPQHF
TRBD1	TRBV7-9	NA	TRBJ1-6	CASSLEDRGRYNSPLHF
TRBD2	TRBV5-1	many	TRBJ2-1	CASFNGDYYNEQFF
NA	TRBV9	few	TRBJ2-5	CASSVWQQQETQYF
TRBD1	TRBV28	many	TRBJ1-2	CASSSFGTGTYGYTF
NA	TRBV3-1	many	TRBJ1-2	CASSQGWGLEGYTF
TRBD1	TRBV5-6	few	TRBJ1-6	CASSPATGTGRINSPLHF
NA	TRBV20-1	many	TRBJ1-4	CSARDGSGPEKLFF
TRBD1	TRBV20-1	few	TRBJ1-5	CSARDGDRGHYSNQPQHF
NA	TRBV6-6	many	TRBJ2-2	CASSYSGHWANTGELFF
NA	TRBV20-1	NA	TRBJ1-1	CSASHAGENTEAFF
NA	TRBV5-1	many	TRBJ1-2	CASSSNLNRMYGYTF
NA	TRBV20-1	many	TRBJ2-7	CSARGEGINSYEQYF
NA	TRBV29-1	few	TRBJ2-1	CSVEDLLDEQFF
NA	TRBV28	many	TRBJ2-7	CASGSTHSYYEQYF
NA	TRBV4-1	NA	TRBJ2-3	CASSSPLERTNTDTQYF
TRBD1	TRBV6-1	many	TRBJ2-7	CASTGTVYTRQYF
NA	TRBV5-5	few	TRBJ1-4	CASSPTVPAGEKLFF
NA	TRBV30	few	TRBJ2-3	CAWKGVWRTDTQYF
TRBD2	TRBV20-1	many	TRBJ2-7	CSAMGGTSGFSYEQYF
TRBD2	TRBV18	NA	TRBJ2-3	CASSETSERALTDTQYF
NA	TRBV29-1	many	TRBJ2-1	CSVEDGSGASYNEQFF
TRBD1	TRBV9	few	TRBJ2-6	CASSPRTGLPSGANVLTF
NA	TRBV7-9	many	TRBJ1-2	CASSLPGRPYGYTF
TRBD1	TRBV24-1	many	TRBJ2-1	CATSNLAGGTDEQFF
NA	TRBV19	NA	TRBJ2-7	CATATGGAYEQYF
NA	TRBV4-1	NA	TRBJ2-7	CASSQEGGAGNTYEQYF
TRBD1	TRBV19	NA	TRBJ1-2	CASSIRTGLSDYGYTF
NA	TRBV4-1	NA	TRBJ2-2	CASSSRLETNTGELFF
NA	TRBV6-1	few	TRBJ2-7	CAAGSELSYEQYF
TRBD2	TRBV9	many	TRBJ2-3	CASSASSGRSDTQYF
TRBD2	TRBV20-1	NA	TRBJ2-7	CSVPGLAGREQYF
TRBD1	TRBV20-1	NA	TRBJ2-7	CSAREETGNSYEQYF
NA	TRBV7-6	many	TRBJ2-5	CASSSSSASQETQYF
TRBD1	TRBV29-1	many	TRBJ1-2	CSVPTGNYGYTF
NA	TRBV7-9	many	TRBJ2-5	CASSLDGTGPGTQYF